This T cell receptor (beta chain) was retrieved from a study of hypomethylating agent response in myelodysplastic syndrome. Study-level information: Of patients, about 75% of the 11 got azacitidine and 3 of 11 decitabine.

The CDR3 is 13 residues long. The germline V gene encodes CDR1 GTSNPN and CDR2 SVGIG (reference sequence). V lost 1 base and J 4 bases, leaving 10 bases between the germline ends. Sequencing was performed with immunoSEQ multiplex PCR; in TCRdb, only in-frame clones are kept and a portion is missing. The table records 5,500 to 7,500 clones, 82% of them present only once. This material consisted of bone marrow, taken before or after starting hypomethylating agent treatment for myelodysplastic syndrome (not recorded which). V gene TRBV30 combines with J gene TRBJ1-1; tentatively, D is TRBD1 (6 bases). This sequence was found in a human donor with myelodysplastic syndrome. CDR3 in DNA: TGTGCCTGGAGTGGGGGGGCCCTCACTGAAGCTTTCTTT. Protein sequence: CAWSGGALTEAFF. The full variable domain, with the rest looked up from reference TRBV30 and TRBJ1-1, is SQTIHQWPATLVQPVGSPLSLECTVEGTSNPNLYWYRQAAGRGLQLLFYSVGIGQISSEVPQNLSASRPQDRQFILSSKKLLLSDSGFYLCAWSGGALTEAFFGQGTRLTVV.